This is a list of T cell receptor beta chains from one sample in a study of CD8+ T cells in alopecia areata. Generated by immunoSEQ multiplex PCR, the TCRdb table keeps only in-frame clones and is missing some. The sample records 180,000 or so clones, almost 65% being singletons. The starting material was CD4+ T cells sorted from blood, obtained at week 0. The source is a human donor with alopecia areata. Each CDR3 is given with its conserved first and last residue.

j_call cdr3_length v_call cdr3_aa
TRBJ2-3 14 TRBV27 CASSPSSMWDTQYF
TRBJ1-4 14 TRBV5-1 CASSQGQGNEKLFF
TRBJ2-1 15 TRBV9 CASSVGLAGYNEQFF
TRBJ2-7 12 TRBV29-1 CSVRTGAYEQYF
TRBJ2-7 17 TRBV18 CASSPLPPGQGPHEQYF
TRBJ2-5 13 TRBV5-4 CASSFGAQETQYF
TRBJ1-1 13 TRBV30 CAYETKRNTEAFF
TRBJ1-6 13 TRBV27 CASSPWTNSPLHF
TRBJ2-7 14 TRBV7-2 CASSSYDFPYEQYF
TRBJ2-5 17 TRBV2 CASSTTNRGSLLETQYF
TRBJ1-5 16 TRBV5-6 CASSFGGRNSNQPQHF
TRBJ2-1 17 TRBV2 CASSSQILAGGYNEQFF
TRBJ2-7 12 TRBV29-1 CSVGQGYYEQYF
TRBJ1-6 12 TRBV19 CASSEMNSPLHF